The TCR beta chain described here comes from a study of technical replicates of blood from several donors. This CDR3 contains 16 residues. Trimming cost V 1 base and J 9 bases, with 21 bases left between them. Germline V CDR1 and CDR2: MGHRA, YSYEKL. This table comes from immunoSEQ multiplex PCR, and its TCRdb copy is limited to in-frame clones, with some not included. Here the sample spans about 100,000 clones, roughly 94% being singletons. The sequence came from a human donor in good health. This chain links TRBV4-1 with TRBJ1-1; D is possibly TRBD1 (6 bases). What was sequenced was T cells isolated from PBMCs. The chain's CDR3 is CASSQGTTERWGQAFF. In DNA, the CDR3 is TGCGCCAGCAGCCAAGGCACCACCGAGCGATGGGGGCAAGCTTTCTTT.